This T cell receptor (beta chain) was profiled in a study of blood T cells in healthy people across ages. Each of the donors had around 9 milliliters of peripheral blood drawn into EDTA-treated Vacutainer tubes. A second PCR of 7 to 11 cycles used a sample-barcoded 5' primer and a J-beta primer mix. TCRdb fed the 5' RACE reads into MiXCR, producing one record per CDR3 protein. The data hold about 930,000 distinct CDR3 sequences, with almost 30% observed a single time. This CDR3 comprises 16 residues. The germline V and J ends were trimmed by 1 base and 0 bases, with 14 bases remaining between them. Germline loops: CDR1 SGHRS, CDR2 YFSETQ. The sample was also linked to a second study, of T cells of mothers and their children.

This clonotype originated in a woman in her thirties or forties in good health. The chain joins TRBV5-1 to TRBJ2-7, with D tentatively TRBD2 (5 bases). Sequencing input: blood. The CDR3 reads CASSLLHGIVSYEQYF. CDR3 coding DNA: TGCGCCAGCAGCTTGCTCCACGGGATCGTCTCCTACGAGCAGTACTTC.